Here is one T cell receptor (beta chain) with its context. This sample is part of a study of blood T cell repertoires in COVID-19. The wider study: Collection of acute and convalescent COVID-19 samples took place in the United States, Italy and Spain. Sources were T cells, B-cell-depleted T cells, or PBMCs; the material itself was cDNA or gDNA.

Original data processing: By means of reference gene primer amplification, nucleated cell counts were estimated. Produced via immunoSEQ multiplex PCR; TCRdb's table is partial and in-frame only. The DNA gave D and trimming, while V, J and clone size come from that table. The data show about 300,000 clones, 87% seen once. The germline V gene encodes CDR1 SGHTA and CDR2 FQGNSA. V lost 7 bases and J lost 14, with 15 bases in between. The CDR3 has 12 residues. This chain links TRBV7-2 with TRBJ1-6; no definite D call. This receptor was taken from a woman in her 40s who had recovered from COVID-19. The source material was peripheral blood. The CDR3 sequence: CASNLPPGALHF. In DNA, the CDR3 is TGTGCCAGCAACCTCCCCCCCGGGGCCCTCCACTTT.